These 27 T cell receptor beta chains came from one sample sequenced in a study of blood T cells in healthy people across ages. PCR was performed a second time for about 7 to 12 cycles using a sample-barcoded 5' primer and a J-beta primer mix. MiXCR, applied by TCRdb to the 5' RACE reads, yields one record per CDR3 protein. The sample includes 600,000 to 900,000 distinct CDR3 sequences, approximately 24% of them seen just once. These records were also assigned to another study, of T cells of mothers and their children.

The source material was blood. The receptors were gathered from a boy younger than 18 in good health.

The rearrangement uses TRBV4-1 and TRBJ2-1; perhaps TRBD2 as D (6 bases). Germline V gene data show CDR1 as MGHRA and CDR2 as YSYEKL. V lost 2 bases and J lost 7, with 15 bases in between. This CDR3 is built from 15 residues. The DNA for the CDR3 is TGCGCCAGCAGCCAAATGGACGGGAGAATAAATGAGCAGTTCTTC. Its translation is CASSQMDGRINEQFF.

The chain carries TRBV12-3 or TRBV12-4 and TRBJ1-1; tentatively, D is TRBD1 (5 bases). The germline V and J ends were trimmed by 7 bases and 3 bases, with 15 bases remaining between them. The CDR3 is 14 amino acids. CDR3 protein: CASTKRGMDTEAFF. The CDR3 nucleotides are TGTGCCAGCACCAAAAGGGGTATGGACACTGAAGCTTTCTTT.

This rearrangement joins TRBV4-1 to TRBJ2-2, with a possible D match to TRBD2 (5 bases). The CDR3 loop spans 17 amino acids. The V gene's germline CDR1 is MGHRA and CDR2 YSYEKL. V was shortened by 4 bases and J by 4 bases, with 19 bases between the two germline ends. For the CDR3, the DNA is TGCGCCAGCAGCCTTTTACCCTGGACTGCGGCCACCGGGGAGCTGTTTTTT. This sequence encodes CASSLLPWTAATGELFF.

This chain uses TRBV3-1 with TRBJ2-2; D uncertain. This CDR3 contains 13 residues. The germline V gene has CDR1 LGHDT and CDR2 YNNKEL (reference sequence). The V gene lost 3 bases and the J gene lost 4 bases, with 6 bases spanning the gap. The CDR3 nucleotides are TGTGCCAGCAGCCATGACGGCACCGGGGAGCTGTTTTTT. Its protein product is CASSHDGTGELFF.

In this sample, this clonotype turned up a few times. This chain's CDR3 is CAITRGAPQHF. CDR3 bases: TGTGCCATCACCAGGGGTGCGCCCCAGCATTTT. The J gene is TRBJ1-5, the V gene TRBV10-3; tentative D call: TRBD1 (6 bases). The CDR3 covers 11 residues. Germline CDR1 reads ENHRY; CDR2 reads SYGVKD. V gave up 7 bases and J gave up 9 bases, with 10 bases separating them.

The J gene is TRBJ1-3, the V gene TRBV7-9, with TRBD1 identical over 8 bases. The V segment lost 4 bases and the J segment 4 bases; nucleotides outside the gene matches: 6. The CDR3 is 15 amino acids. The V gene's germline CDR1 is SEHNR and CDR2 FQNEAQ (reference sequence). The CDR3 DNA sequence: TGTGCCAGCAGCTCGATGACAGGGGCCGGAAACACCATATATTTT. Translated, it gives CASSSMTGAGNTIYF.

The genes are TRBV3-1 and TRBJ2-5; 7 nucleotides agree with TRBD2. CDR3 size: 14 residues. The V segment lost 4 bases and the J segment 1 base; nucleotides outside the gene matches: 3. Germline lookup yields CDR1 LGHDT and CDR2 YNNKEL (reference sequence). The CDR3 DNA reads as TGTGCCAGCAGCCGGGACTACACCCAAGAGACCCAGTACTTC. It encodes CASSRDYTQETQYF.

The chain uses TRBV3-1 and TRBJ2-3; 9 bases are shared with TRBD2. Germline-derived CDR1 and CDR2 are LGHDT and YNNKEL (reference sequence). Trimming at V came to 4 bases and at J to 3 bases, leaving 8 bases not matched to a gene. The CDR3 length is 16 residues. Here the CDR3 reads CASSRRLAVGTDTQYF. The CDR3, as DNA: TGTGCCAGCAGCCGAAGACTAGCGGTGGGGACAGATACGCAGTATTTT.

V and J are TRBV12-3 or TRBV12-4 and TRBJ2-1; TRBD1 or TRBD2 may be the D gene (7 bases each). The CDR3 is 17 residues long. The V end was cut by 1 base, the J end by 2 bases, with 15 bases between. The CDR3 loop is CASSLVMGGGAYNEQFF. The CDR3 DNA reads as TGTGCCAGCAGTTTAGTGATGGGAGGGGGCGCCTACAATGAGCAGTTCTTC.

The chain uses TRBV20-1 and TRBJ2-5; D tentatively fits TRBD1 or TRBD2 (6 bases each). CDR1 is DFQATT and CDR2 is SNEGSKA in the germline V gene (reference sequence). Trimming stripped 7 bases from V and 1 base from J, with 16 bases between. The CDR3 is made up of 14 amino acids. The CDR3 here is CSVTKWGAQETQYF. The DNA of the CDR3 is TGCAGTGTTACGAAGTGGGGGGCCCAAGAGACCCAGTACTTC.

The rearrangement uses TRBV5-4 and TRBJ2-5, with 9 bases matching TRBD1. CDR3 size: 18 residues. V lost 0 bases, J lost 3 bases, and 12 bases stayed unmatched. Germline V lookup: CDR1 SGHNT, CDR2 YYREEE (reference sequence). The CDR3 DNA sequence: TGTGCCAGCAGCTTGGGAGACAGGGGGGTCCCCGCAAAAGAGACCCAGTACTTC. Its protein product is CASSLGDRGVPAKETQYF.

This clonotype was recorded many times. The chain has TRBV7-6 and TRBJ1-5, with 7 bases aligning to TRBD1. CDR1 is SGHVS, CDR2 FNYEAQ, per germline. With 5 bases clipped from V and 2 bases from J, the junction kept 6 bases outside the gene matches. The CDR3 spans 15 residues. The chain's CDR3 is CASSLGQSGNQPQHF. In DNA, the CDR3 is TGTGCCAGCAGCCTGGGACAGAGCGGCAATCAGCCCCAGCATTTT.

This chain joins TRBV4-1 and TRBJ2-2; 7 bases agree with TRBD2. The CDR3 is made up of 20 amino acids. V dropped 0 bases and J dropped 1; count of bases not matched to a gene: 14. CDR1 and CDR2 (germline): MGHRA, YSYEKL. CDR3 in DNA: TGCGCCAGCAGCCAAGATCGGTTTATTGGGGTAGCGGGGAACACCGGGGAGCTGTTTTTT. Protein product: CASSQDRFIGVAGNTGELFF.

This clonotype was recorded a few times. DNA for the CDR3: TGTGCCAGCAGTCCCCGTGACAGGGGGAATAACAATGAGCAGTTCTTC. This encodes CASSPRDRGNNNEQFF. This sequence joins TRBV28 and TRBJ2-1, with 9 bases identical to TRBD1. In germline, CDR1 is MDHEN, CDR2 SYDVKM. This CDR3 is 16 amino acids long. V gave up 5 bases and J gave up 5 bases; unmatched junction bases: 10.

The rearrangement uses TRBV29-1 and TRBJ2-5; D unclear. The CDR3 has 15 residues. Germline V CDR1 and CDR2: SQVTM, ANQGSEA. V was clipped by 2 bases and J by 0 bases, with 13 bases between them. CDR3 sequence reads: CSVEKSIAYQETQYF. The CDR3 nucleotides read TGCAGCGTTGAAAAATCTATAGCCTACCAAGAGACCCAGTACTTC.

The V and J genes are TRBV29-1 and TRBJ1-1; 10 nucleotides align to TRBD1. The junction had 11 bases not matched to a gene; V was cut back by 6 bases and J by 7 bases. Germline CDR1 is SQVTM and CDR2 is ANQGSEA. The CDR3 is made up of 14 amino acids. The CDR3 spells CSVHRDRGSGEAFF. CDR3 sequence (DNA): TGCAGCGTCCACCGGGACAGGGGATCAGGTGAAGCTTTCTTT.

This clonotype was counted many times. The CDR3 protein is CASRGQPDGYTF. For the CDR3, the DNA is TGTGCCAGCAGGGGACAGCCTGATGGCTACACCTTC. The chain recombines TRBV28 with TRBJ1-2, with TRBD1 identical over 7 bases. The germline V gene has CDR1 MDHEN and CDR2 SYDVKM. V lost 6 bases to trimming and J lost 6 bases; unmatched junction nucleotides: 4. The CDR3 runs 12 residues.

The J gene is TRBJ2-5, the V gene TRBV3-1; TRBD2 agrees at 7 bases. J gave up 4 bases and V 4 bases, and 3 bases lay outside the gene matches. This CDR3 region has 13 residues. Germline V gene sequence: CDR1 LGHDT, CDR2 YNNKEL (reference sequence). The CDR3 nucleotides are TGTGCCAGCAGCCGGACTAGGGCAGAGACCCAGTACTTC. Its protein product is CASSRTRAETQYF.

The rearrangement joins TRBV5-1 to TRBJ2-2; D is ambiguous. CDR1 and CDR2 from the germline V gene are SGHRS and YFSETQ. The CDR3 consists of 16 residues. The ends were cut back, 1 base at V and 0 bases at J, with 10 bases in the middle. In nucleotides, the CDR3 is TGCGCCAGCAGCTTGAGCGTATACGCGAACACCGGGGAGCTGTTTTTT. It translates to CASSLSVYANTGELFF.

The chain employs TRBV15 and TRBJ2-6, with D possibly TRBD2 on 6 matching bases. CDR3 length: 16 amino acids. Germline V gene sequence: CDR1 LNHNV, CDR2 YYDKDF (reference sequence). The V gene lost 0 bases and the J gene lost 0 bases, with 6 bases spanning the gap. The CDR3 protein is CATSRDGGSGANVLTF. CDR3 bases: TGTGCCACCAGCAGAGACGGGGGCTCTGGGGCCAACGTCCTGACTTTC.

This clonotype was seen a handful of times. The chain carries TRBV7-2 and TRBJ2-3; 9 positions agree with TRBD1. The V segment lost 2 bases and the J segment 2 bases; nucleotides outside the gene matches: 11. Germline CDR1 and CDR2: SGHTA and FQGNSA. The CDR3 is 18 residues long. The DNA of the CDR3 is TGTGCCAGCAGCTTAAGTCGCCGGGACAGGGTTTACACAGATACGCAGTATTTT. It specifies CASSLSRRDRVYTDTQYF.

The genes are TRBV5-1 and TRBJ2-1; TRBD1 aligns across 7 bases. CDR1 SGHRS and CDR2 YFSETQ come from the germline V gene. This CDR3 has 15 residues. J lost 1 base, V lost 2 bases, and 3 bases had no gene match. CDR3: CASSLQGLSYNEQFF. CDR3 in DNA: TGCGCCAGCAGCTTACAGGGGCTATCCTACAATGAGCAGTTCTTC.

This clonotype was seen a few times. V is TRBV5-1 and J is TRBJ2-5, with 12 bases that match TRBD1. The DNA end is more similar to TRBJ2-1, so the J call may be wrong. The CDR3 is 15 amino acids. CDR1 is SGHRS and CDR2 is YFSETQ in the germline V gene. The CDR3, as DNA: TGCGCCAGCAGCCCCCGGGACAGGGGGCGAGGGGAGCAGTTCTTC. This translates into CASSPRDRGRGEQFF.

The chain links TRBV20-1 to TRBJ1-3, with no clear D. The CDR3 runs to 13 residues. Germline loops: CDR1 DFQATT, CDR2 SNEGSKA (reference sequence). Deletions cut 1 base from V and 2 bases from J, with 6 bases between. This CDR3 is CSARAGAGNTIYF. In DNA, the CDR3 is TGCAGTGCTAGAGCCGGGGCTGGAAACACCATATATTTT.

As for this clonotype: Sequence at one end of the junction differs from germline and may be a read error. The chain employs TRBV9 and TRBJ2-5, with 7 bases fitting TRBD2. The J call may be in error: the DNA end matches TRBJ2-1 better. The CDR3 contains 14 residues. Germline-derived CDR1 and CDR2 are SGDLS and YYNGEE. CDR3 in amino acids: CAGSVKAGFDEQFF. In DNA, the CDR3 is TGTGCCGGCAGCGTAAAAGCGGGATTTGATGAGCAGTTCTTC.

The J gene is TRBJ2-7, the V gene TRBV5-5; D ambiguous. V shed 1 base and J shed 0 bases, with 5 bases lying between them. This CDR3 has 13 amino acids. From germline, CDR1 is SGHKS and CDR2 YYEKEE (reference sequence). In DNA, the CDR3 is TGTGCCAGCAGCTTGAAAAGCTCCTACGAGCAGTACTTC. It translates to CASSLKSSYEQYF.

This clonotype was counted a few times. This chain links TRBV2 with TRBJ2-7, with 9 bases aligning to TRBD2. With V trimmed by 0 bases and J by 2 bases, 5 bases remained unmatched. CDR3 length equals 16 residues. Germline CDR1 and CDR2: SNHLY and FYNNEI. The CDR3 bases are TGTGCCAGCAGTGAAGCCATAGCGGGGGACACCTACGAGCAGTACTTC. It translates to CASSEAIAGDTYEQYF. Variable domain in full (rest from reference TRBV2 and TRBJ2-7): EPEVTQTPSHQVTQMGQEVILRCVPISNHLYFYWYRQILGQKVEFLVSFYNNEISEKSEIFDDQFSVERPDGSNFTLKIRSTKLEDSAMYFCASSEAIAGDTYEQYFGPGTRLTVT.